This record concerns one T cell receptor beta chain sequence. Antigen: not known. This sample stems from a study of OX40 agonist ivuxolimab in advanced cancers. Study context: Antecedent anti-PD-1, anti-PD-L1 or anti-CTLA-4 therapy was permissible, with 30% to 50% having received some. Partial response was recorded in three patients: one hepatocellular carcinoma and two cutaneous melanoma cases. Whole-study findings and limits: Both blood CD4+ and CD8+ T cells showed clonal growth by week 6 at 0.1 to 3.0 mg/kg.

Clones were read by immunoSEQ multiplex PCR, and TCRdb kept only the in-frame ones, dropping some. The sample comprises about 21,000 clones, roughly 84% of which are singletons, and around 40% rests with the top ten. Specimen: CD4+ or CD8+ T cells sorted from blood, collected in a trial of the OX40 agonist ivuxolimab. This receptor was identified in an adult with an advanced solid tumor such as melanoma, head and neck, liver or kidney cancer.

The CDR3 is CASSVEGGQLNTEAFF. The CDR3 DNA sequence: TGTGCCAGCAGCGTAGAAGGTGGACAATTGAACACTGAAGCTTTCTTT. V gene TRBV9 combines with J gene TRBJ1-1, with D perhaps TRBD1 (5 bases). Looked up from germline, CDR1 is SGDLS and CDR2 is YYNGEE. This CDR3 spans 16 amino acids. The V and J ends lost 0 bases and 0 bases respectively, with 12 bases between them.